Listed below are T cell receptor beta chains from one sample, sequenced in a study of control samples from healthy donors and cancer patients. The data were produced by immunoSEQ multiplex PCR, yet TCRdb's version contains in-frame clones alone and is incomplete. The table shows 150,000 or so clones, with approximately 94% occurring only once. The sequenced material came from blood. All receptors derive from a young man in good health. Each CDR3 is given with its conserved first and last residue. Size is omitted from some rows. Given values are once, few, many or a class for expanded clones.

TRBJ2-1 TRBV9 . CASSARTSGGNYNEQFF
TRBJ2-1 TRBV19 . CASSWGGSSYNEQFF
TRBJ2-5 TRBV5-4 . CASSLGGWETQYF
TRBJ1-4 TRBV6-5 . CASSYFRGTNEKLFF
TRBJ2-3 TRBV6-5 . CASSYASGGAADTQYF
TRBJ1-1 TRBV7-2 . CASSLETEAFF
TRBJ1-5 TRBV5-1 . CASSLQGSNQPQHF
TRBJ1-1 TRBV7-9 . CASSSLRDTEAFF
TRBJ2-3 TRBV27 . CASSLQLQAGGGTDTQYF
TRBJ1-5 TRBV7-4 . CASSLLGQGYQPQHF
TRBJ1-1 TRBV7-6 . CASSLYPEINTEAFF
TRBJ1-1 TRBV6-2/TRBV6-3 . CASSYDRVYRYTEAFF
TRBJ2-3 TRBV29-1 . CSVGAGNTDTQYF
TRBJ2-7 TRBV6-5 . CASSLAGGDEQYF
TRBJ2-4 TRBV19 . CASSTPDGGDIQYF
TRBJ2-7 TRBV2 . CASSEARGRTLSYEQYF
TRBJ1-5 TRBV27 . CASSSQGQGNQPQHF
TRBJ1-3 TRBV7-8 . CASSLSGPSRNTIYF
TRBJ2-1 TRBV5-6 . CASSLNHNEQFF
TRBJ2-3 TRBV6-6 . CASSQGDTQYF
TRBJ1-2 TRBV11-2 . CASSRLGGFNGYTF
TRBJ2-5 TRBV11-2 once CASSLDPGTSQETQYF